These 2 T cell receptor beta chains were all obtained from the same sample, sequenced in a study of low-dose radiotherapy and immunotherapy resistance in tumors. Sample time point: before trial treatment. Gene-specific TRAV and TRBV primers were used for first-strand cDNA, covering alpha and beta chains. TCRs were amplified for 15 to 20 PCR cycles with a constant-region primer and V-primer adapter. TCRdb re-called the reads with MiXCR, one entry per CDR3 protein. This sample has under 90,000 distinct CDR3 sequences, with 18% found just once. This specimen consisted of PBMCs, obtained before treatment. The source of these receptors is a male donor with prostate cancer.

On this clonotype itself: A single base separates this from a much larger clone, so it may be a read error. V usage is TRBV24-1 and J usage is TRBJ2-5; D is unresolved. Per germline, CDR1 KGHDR and CDR2 SFDVKD. Trimming took 12 bases from V and 7 from J, leaving 17 bases between them. This CDR3 is 12 amino acids long. CDR3 sequence reads: CASRARVGTQYF. The CDR3 nucleotides are TGTGCCTCCCGGGCCCGCGTGGGGACCCAGTACTTC.

This clonotype was seen ten or more times. The gene calls are TRBV6-2 or TRBV6-3 and TRBJ1-2, with TRBD1 identical over 10 bases. Trimming at V came to 6 bases and at J to 6 bases, leaving 10 bases not matched to a gene. CDR3 length equals 15 residues. CDR1 and CDR2 (germline): MNHEY, SVGEGT. CDR3 bases: TGTGCCAGCAGGCCGCCCCTCGGGACAGGGGATGGCTACACCTTC. Its translation is CASRPPLGTGDGYTF.